This TCR beta chain was recovered during a study of blood T cell repertoires in COVID-19. Whole-study context: The United States, Italy and Spain were the sources of the acute and convalescent COVID-19 samples. In each case, the material was cDNA or gDNA derived from T cells, B-cell-depleted T cells, or PBMCs.

As originally analysed: Scientists estimated how many nucleated cells there were by amplifying reference gene primers. Profiling relied on immunoSEQ multiplex PCR, and the TCRdb table lists in-frame clones only, not all of them. V and J calls and clone size follow that table, whereas D and trimming were derived from the DNA. In the table there are 30,000 to 35,000 clones, roughly 84% of which are singletons. Between the trimmed V and J ends, which lost 1 base and 4 bases, there was a span of 14 bases. CDR3 size: 15 residues. The germline gives CDR1 SGDLS, CDR2 YYNGEE. The sample taken for sequencing was peripheral blood. This TCR came from a man between 60 and 75 years old with active COVID-19. The chain couples TRBV9 to TRBJ2-5; the D gene is possibly TRBD1 (6 bases). The CDR3 spells CASSVWQGKAETQYF. The CDR3 nucleotides are TGTGCCAGCAGCGTATGGCAGGGGAAGGCAGAGACCCAGTACTTC. The full variable domain, in which reference TRBV9 and TRBJ2-5 provide the parts outside the CDR3, is DSGVTQTPKHLITATGQRVTLRCSPRSGDLSVYWYQQSLDQGLQFLIQYYNGEERAKGNILERFSAQQFPDLHSELNLSSLELGDSALYFCASSVWQGKAETQYFGPGTRLLVL.